The following is a T cell receptor beta chain sequence with its context. Its antigen is not known. At one boundary the junction diverges from the germline segment, which might be a read error. The record originates from a study of T cell responses to AZD1222 COVID-19 vaccine. At the level of the study: Doses given second, at about 4 or about 12 weeks, were pooled.

CDR3 length equals 13 residues. Looked up from germline, CDR1 is SGHDN and CDR2 is FVKESK. Findings and limits, study-wide: Two AZD1222 administrations were followed by greater Spike-specific TCR breadth and depth. The study identified only six AZD1222 recipients as seropositive at baseline.

Repertoires were generated with immunoSEQ multiplex PCR, while TCRdb's copy carries only in-frame clones and drops some. The top ten clones hold 6.6% of a sample with roughly 130,000 clones, roughly 93% of them seen once. This clonotype was sampled from an adult in good health. The chain uses TRBV14 and TRBJ1-2, with D maybe TRBD1 (5 bases). This specimen was peripheral blood, taken on day 0 of AZD1222 vaccination. The CDR3 sequence is CASSQGLYYGYTF. In nucleotides, the CDR3 is TGTGCCAGCAGCCAGGGACTCTACTACGGCTACACCTTC.